Sequencing of this TCR beta chain was carried out in a study of OX40 agonist ivuxolimab in advanced cancers. Study details: The dose-escalation group included hepatocellular carcinoma, melanoma, renal cell carcinoma and head and neck cancer. Of mixed ages from about 23 to 79 and averaging 60 years, the group was roughly 85% male.

The CDR3 runs to 17 residues. Germline loops: CDR1 SQVTM, CDR2 ANQGSEA. The V end was cut by 6 bases, the J end by 1 base, with 22 bases between. Clones were read by immunoSEQ multiplex PCR, and TCRdb kept only the in-frame ones, dropping some. The table has roughly 36,000 clones, about 74% seen once. This clone came up a few times. Its specificity is not known. Study findings and constraints: In a subset of nonresponders, normalized T-cell clonal expansion was also low.

This TCR came from an adult with an advanced solid tumor such as melanoma, head and neck, liver or kidney cancer. Source: CD4+ or CD8+ T cells sorted from blood, taken in a trial of the OX40 agonist ivuxolimab. The V call is TRBV29-1, the J call TRBJ2-1, with D perhaps TRBD2 (6 bases). DNA of the CDR3: TGCAGCGTCCTGGGGTCCCCAATAGGGAGGTCCTACAATGAGCAGTTCTTC. It is translated as CSVLGSPIGRSYNEQFF.